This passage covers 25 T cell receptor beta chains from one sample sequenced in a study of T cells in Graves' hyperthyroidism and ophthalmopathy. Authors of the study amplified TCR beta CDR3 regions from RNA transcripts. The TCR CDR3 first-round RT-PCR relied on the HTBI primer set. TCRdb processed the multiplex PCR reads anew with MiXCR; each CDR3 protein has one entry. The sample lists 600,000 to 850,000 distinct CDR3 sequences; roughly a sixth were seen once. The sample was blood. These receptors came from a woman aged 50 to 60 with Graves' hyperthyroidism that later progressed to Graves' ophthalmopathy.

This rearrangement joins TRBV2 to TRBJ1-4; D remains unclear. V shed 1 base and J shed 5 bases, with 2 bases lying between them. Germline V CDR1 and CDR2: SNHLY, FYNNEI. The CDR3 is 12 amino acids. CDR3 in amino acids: CASSEGNEKLFF. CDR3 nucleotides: TGTGCCAGCAGTGAAGGGAATGAAAAACTGTTTTTT. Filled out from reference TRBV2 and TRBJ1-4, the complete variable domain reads EPEVTQTPSHQVTQMGQEVILRCVPISNHLYFYWYRQILGQKVEFLVSFYNNEISEKSEIFDDQFSVERPDGSNFTLKIRSTKLEDSAMYFCASSEGNEKLFFGSGTQLSVL.

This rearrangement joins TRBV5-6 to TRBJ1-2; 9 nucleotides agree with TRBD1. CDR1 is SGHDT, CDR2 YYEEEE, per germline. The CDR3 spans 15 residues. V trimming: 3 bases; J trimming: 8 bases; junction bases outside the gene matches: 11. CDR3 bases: TGTGCCAGCAGCTACGGGGACAGGGTTGCCTACGGCTACACCTTC. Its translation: CASSYGDRVAYGYTF. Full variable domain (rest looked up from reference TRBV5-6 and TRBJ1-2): DAGVTQSPTHLIKTRGQQVTLRCSPKSGHDTVSWYQQALGQGPQFIFQYYEEEERQRGNFPDRFSGHQFPNYSSELNVNALLLGDSALYLCASSYGDRVAYGYTFGSGTRLTVV.

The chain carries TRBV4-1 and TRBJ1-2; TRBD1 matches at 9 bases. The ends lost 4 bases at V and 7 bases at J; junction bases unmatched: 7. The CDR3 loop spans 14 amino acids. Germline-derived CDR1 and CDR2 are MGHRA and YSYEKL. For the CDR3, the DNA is TGCGCCAGCAGCCCGCCTGGGACAGGGAGTGGCTACACCTTC. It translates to CASSPPGTGSGYTF.

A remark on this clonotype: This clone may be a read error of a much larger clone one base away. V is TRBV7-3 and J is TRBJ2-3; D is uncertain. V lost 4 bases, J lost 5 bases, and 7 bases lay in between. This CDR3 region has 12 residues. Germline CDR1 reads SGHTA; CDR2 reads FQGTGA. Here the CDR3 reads CASSSAQDTQYF. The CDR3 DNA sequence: TGTGCCAGCAGCTCCGCGCAAGATACGCAGTATTTT.

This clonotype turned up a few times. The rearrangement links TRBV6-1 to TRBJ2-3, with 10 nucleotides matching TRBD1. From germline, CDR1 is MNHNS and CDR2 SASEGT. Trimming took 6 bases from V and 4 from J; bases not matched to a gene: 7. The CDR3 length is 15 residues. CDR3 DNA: TGTGCCAGCAGCCCGGACAGGGGGATCCCAGATACGCAGTATTTT. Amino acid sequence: CASSPDRGIPDTQYF.

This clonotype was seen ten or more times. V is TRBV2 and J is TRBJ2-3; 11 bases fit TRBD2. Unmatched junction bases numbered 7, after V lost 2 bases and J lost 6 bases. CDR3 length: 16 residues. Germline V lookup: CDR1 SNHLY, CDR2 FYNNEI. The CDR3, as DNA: TGTGCCAGCAGTGAACTAGCGGGGGGCCTCCACGATACGCAGTATTTT. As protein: CASSELAGGLHDTQYF.

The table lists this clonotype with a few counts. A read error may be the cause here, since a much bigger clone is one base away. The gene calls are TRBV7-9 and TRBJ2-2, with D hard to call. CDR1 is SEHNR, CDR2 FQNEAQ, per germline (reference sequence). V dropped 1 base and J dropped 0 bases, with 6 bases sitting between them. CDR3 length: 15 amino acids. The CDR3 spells CASSLGPANTGELFF. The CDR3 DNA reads TGTGCCAGCAGCTTAGGTCCAGCGAACACCGGGGAGCTGTTTTTT.

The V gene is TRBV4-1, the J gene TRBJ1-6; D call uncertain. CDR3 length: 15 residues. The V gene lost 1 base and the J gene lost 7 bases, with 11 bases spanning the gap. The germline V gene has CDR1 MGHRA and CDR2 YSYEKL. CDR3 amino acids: CASSQGGDGNSPLHF. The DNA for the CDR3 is TGCGCCAGCAGCCAAGGGGGAGACGGAAATTCACCCCTCCACTTT.

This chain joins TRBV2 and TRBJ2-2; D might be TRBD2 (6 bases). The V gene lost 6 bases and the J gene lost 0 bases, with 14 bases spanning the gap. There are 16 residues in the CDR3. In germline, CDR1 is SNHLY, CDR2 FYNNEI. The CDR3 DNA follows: TGTGCCAGCAGCGGATTGGGGGGTACGAACACCGGGGAGCTGTTTTTT. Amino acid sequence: CASSGLGGTNTGELFF.

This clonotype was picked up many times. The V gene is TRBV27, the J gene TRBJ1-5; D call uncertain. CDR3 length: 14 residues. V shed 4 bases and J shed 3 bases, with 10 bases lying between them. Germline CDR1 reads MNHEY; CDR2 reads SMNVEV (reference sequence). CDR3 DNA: TGTGCCAGCAGTTACGGGCGGCTCAATCAGCCCCAGCATTTT. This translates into CASSYGRLNQPQHF.

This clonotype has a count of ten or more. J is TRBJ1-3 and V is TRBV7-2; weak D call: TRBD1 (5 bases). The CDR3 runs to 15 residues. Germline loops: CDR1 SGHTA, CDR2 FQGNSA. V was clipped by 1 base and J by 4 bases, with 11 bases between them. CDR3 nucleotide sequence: TGTGCCAGCAGCTTAGAGGGGCTGGGCGGAAACACCATATATTTT. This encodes CASSLEGLGGNTIYF. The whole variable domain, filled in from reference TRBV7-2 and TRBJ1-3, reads GAGVSQSPSNKVTEKGKDVELRCDPISGHTALYWYRQSLGQGLEFLIYFQGNSAPDKSGLPSDRFSAERTGGSVSTLTIQRTQQEDSAVYLCASSLEGLGGNTIYFGEGSWLTVV.

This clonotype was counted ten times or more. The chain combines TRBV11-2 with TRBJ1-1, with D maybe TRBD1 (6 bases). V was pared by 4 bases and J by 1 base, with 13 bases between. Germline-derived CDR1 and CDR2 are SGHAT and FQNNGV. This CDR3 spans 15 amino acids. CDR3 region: CASSWADRTNTEAFF. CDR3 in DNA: TGTGCCAGCAGCTGGGCGGACAGAACGAACACTGAAGCTTTCTTT.

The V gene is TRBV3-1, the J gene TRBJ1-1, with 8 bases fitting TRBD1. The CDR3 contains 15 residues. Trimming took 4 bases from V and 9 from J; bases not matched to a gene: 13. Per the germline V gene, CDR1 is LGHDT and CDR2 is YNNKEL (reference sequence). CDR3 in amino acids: CASSPGQVWGPQAFF. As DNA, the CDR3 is TGTGCCAGCAGCCCGGGACAGGTCTGGGGCCCCCAAGCTTTCTTT.

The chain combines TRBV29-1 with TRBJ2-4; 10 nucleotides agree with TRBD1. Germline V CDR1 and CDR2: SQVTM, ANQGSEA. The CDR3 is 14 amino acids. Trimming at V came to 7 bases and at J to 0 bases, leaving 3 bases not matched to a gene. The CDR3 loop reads CSAGDRGAKNIQYF. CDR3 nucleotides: TGCAGCGCTGGGGACAGGGGAGCCAAAAACATTCAGTACTTC.

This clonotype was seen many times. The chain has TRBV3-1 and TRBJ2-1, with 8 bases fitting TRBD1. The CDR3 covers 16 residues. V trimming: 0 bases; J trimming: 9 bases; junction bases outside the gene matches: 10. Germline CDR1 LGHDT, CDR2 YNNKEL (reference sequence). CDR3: CASSQERDRYIGEQFF. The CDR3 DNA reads TGTGCCAGCAGCCAAGAACGGGACAGGTATATTGGTGAGCAGTTCTTC.

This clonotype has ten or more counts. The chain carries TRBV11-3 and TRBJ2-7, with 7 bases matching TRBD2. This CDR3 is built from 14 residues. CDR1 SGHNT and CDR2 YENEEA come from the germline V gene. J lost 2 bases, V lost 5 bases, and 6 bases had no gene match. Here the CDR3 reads CASSRGLGPYEQYF. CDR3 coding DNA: TGTGCCAGCAGCCGAGGACTAGGCCCCTACGAGCAGTACTTC.

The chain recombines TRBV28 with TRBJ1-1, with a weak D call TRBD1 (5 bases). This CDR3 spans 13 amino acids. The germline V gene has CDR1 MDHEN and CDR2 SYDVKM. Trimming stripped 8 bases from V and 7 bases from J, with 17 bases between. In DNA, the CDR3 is TGTGCCAGCGTTCTCACTCAGGGCCGTGAAGCTTTCTTT. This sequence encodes CASVLTQGREAFF.

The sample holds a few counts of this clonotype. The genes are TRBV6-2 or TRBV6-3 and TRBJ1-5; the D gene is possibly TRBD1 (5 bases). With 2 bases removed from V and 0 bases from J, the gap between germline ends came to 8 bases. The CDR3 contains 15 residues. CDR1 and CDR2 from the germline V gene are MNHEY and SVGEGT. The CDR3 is CASSYRGTSNQPQHF. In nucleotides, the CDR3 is TGTGCCAGCAGTTACAGGGGTACTAGCAATCAGCCCCAGCATTTT.

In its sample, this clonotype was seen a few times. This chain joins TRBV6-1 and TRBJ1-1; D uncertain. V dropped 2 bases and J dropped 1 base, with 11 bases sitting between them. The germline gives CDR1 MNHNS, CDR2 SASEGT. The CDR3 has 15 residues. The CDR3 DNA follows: TGTGCCAGCAGTGAATTTGGCAGCCGGAACACTGAAGCTTTCTTT. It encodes CASSEFGSRNTEAFF.

CDR3 residues: CASSQAPTGGGNTIYF. Here the CDR3 DNA reads TGTGCCAGCAGCCAGGCCCCGACAGGGGGAGGAAACACCATATATTTT. The chain combines TRBV3-1 with TRBJ1-3; 9 bases fit TRBD1. CDR3 length equals 16 residues. V lost 3 bases and J lost 4; bases outside the gene matches: 7. Germline assignment: CDR1 LGHDT and CDR2 YNNKEL (reference sequence).

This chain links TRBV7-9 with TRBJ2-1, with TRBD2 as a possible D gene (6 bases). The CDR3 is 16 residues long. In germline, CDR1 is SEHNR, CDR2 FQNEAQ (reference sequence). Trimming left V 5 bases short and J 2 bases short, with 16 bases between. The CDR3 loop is CASSPSRLEAYNEQFF. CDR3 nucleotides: TGTGCCAGCAGCCCCTCCAGACTAGAGGCCTACAATGAGCAGTTCTTC.

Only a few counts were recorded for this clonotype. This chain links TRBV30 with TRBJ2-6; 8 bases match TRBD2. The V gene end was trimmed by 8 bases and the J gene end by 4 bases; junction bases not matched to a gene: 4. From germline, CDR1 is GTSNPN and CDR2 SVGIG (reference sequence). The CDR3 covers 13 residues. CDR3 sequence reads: CARGGSGANVLTF. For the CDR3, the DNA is TGTGCCCGGGGGGGGTCCGGGGCCAACGTCCTGACTTTC.

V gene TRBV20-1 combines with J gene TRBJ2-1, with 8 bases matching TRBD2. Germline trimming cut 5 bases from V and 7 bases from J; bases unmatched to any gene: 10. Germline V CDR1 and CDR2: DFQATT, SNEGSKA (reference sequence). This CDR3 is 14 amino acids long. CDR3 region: CSAGRGGPGNEQFF. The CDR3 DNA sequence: TGCAGTGCTGGACGGGGGGGGCCTGGGAATGAGCAGTTCTTC.

In DNA form, the CDR3 reads TGTGCCAGTAGTGTTCAGGGATATGGCAATCAGCCCCAGCATTTT. It yields the protein CASSVQGYGNQPQHF. The V gene is TRBV19, the J gene TRBJ1-5, with D possibly matching TRBD1 (5 bases). The CDR3 contains 15 residues. V lost 5 bases, J lost 2 bases, and 13 bases lay in between. The germline V gene has CDR1 LNHDA and CDR2 SQIVND (reference sequence).

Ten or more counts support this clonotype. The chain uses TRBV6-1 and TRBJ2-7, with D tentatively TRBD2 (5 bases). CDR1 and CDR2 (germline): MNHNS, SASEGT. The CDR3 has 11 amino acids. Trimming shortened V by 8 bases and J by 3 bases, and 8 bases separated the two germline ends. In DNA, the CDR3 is TGTGCCAGCTTCGCGGGCTACGAGCAGTACTTC. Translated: CASFAGYEQYF.